This TCR beta chain is drawn from a study of cytomegalovirus exposure and HLA in healthy donors. General observations from the study: Cytomegalovirus-associated TCR beta chains were listed, numbering roughly 150. Roughly uniform depth of sequencing across donors was assumed in presence/absence analyses. There were some public TCRs occurring in many donors, but most TCR sequences were rare.

A multiplex PCR was run with 60 Vbeta primers and 13 Jbeta primers. The assay was immunoSEQ multiplex PCR, and TCRdb's table has in-frame clones only and misses some. The repertoire table contains about 190,000 clones. Details on this clone: Its antigen is not known.

V was trimmed by 5 bases and J by 5 bases, leaving 12 bases between them. This CDR3 has 13 amino acids. The germline gives CDR1 SGHVS, CDR2 FNYEAQ. This receptor was identified in a man under 40 in good health and CMV-seronegative. V usage is TRBV7-6 and J usage is TRBJ2-5, with D tentatively TRBD2 (6 bases). The sample comprised PBMCs. The CDR3 DNA reads as TGTGCCAGCAGCCATCAGGGAGGCGAGACCCAGTACTTC. It is translated as CASSHQGGETQYF.